This T cell receptor beta chain derives from a study of blood T cell repertoires in COVID-19. Turning to the study itself: From the United States, Italy and Spain came samples of acute and convalescent COVID-19. T cells, B-cell-depleted T cells, or PBMCs provided the cDNA or gDNA that served as material.

Authors' analysis steps: Reference gene primer amplification in the assay estimated nucleated cell counts. Assay used: immunoSEQ multiplex PCR; TCRdb lists only in-frame clones, some missing. V and J calls and clone size are as listed in that table; D and trimming were resolved from the DNA. The table lists roughly 60,000 clones, approximately 75% of them singletons. This clone was recorded a few times. This receptor was identified in an elderly man with acute or convalescent COVID-19. Input material: peripheral blood.

The CDR3 loop reads CASSYDRGQGTGELFF. The CDR3 DNA sequence: TGTGCCAGTAGCTACGACAGGGGGCAAGGAACCGGGGAGCTGTTTTTT. This chain joins TRBV19 and TRBJ2-2, with 10 bases matching TRBD1. V gave up 6 bases and J gave up 5 bases; unmatched junction bases: 9. Per the germline V gene, CDR1 is LNHDA and CDR2 is SQIVND (reference sequence). The CDR3 length is 16 residues.